This paragraph covers one T cell receptor beta chain sequence. What it binds is unknown. Treatment here: roughly ten-day PBMC culture with coronavirus spike peptide pools or control peptides (ViraFEST assay). The data originate from a study of vaccination and CD4 T cells after COVID-19. About the research overall: Spike peptides, overlapping and drawn from SARS-CoV-2, HCoV-NL63, HCoV-OC43 and HCoV-229E, were used to stimulate cells.

Study observations and caveats: Vaccine-specific clones in convalescent patients were spike mono-reactive in 304 of 307 cases.

Sequence data for DNA of cultured CD4+ T cells were generated by the Oncomine TCR Beta short-read assay. TCRdb independently ran MiXCR on the PCR reads; one entry per CDR3 protein. The sample records tens of thousands of distinct CDR3 sequences, roughly 70% being singletons. Trimming pared 5 bases from V and 6 bases from J, leaving 18 bases between. CDR3 length: 15 amino acids. CDR1 and CDR2 (germline): MNHEY, SMNVEV (reference sequence). This receptor was identified in a human donor who had recovered from COVID-19. The chain joins TRBV27 to TRBJ2-3; D unresolved. Material for sequencing was CD4+ T cells from blood, cultured in vitro. CDR3 DNA sequence: TGTGCCAGCAGTCCCCGGATCCTCCAACGTGATACGCAGTATTTT. Encoded protein: CASSPRILQRDTQYF.